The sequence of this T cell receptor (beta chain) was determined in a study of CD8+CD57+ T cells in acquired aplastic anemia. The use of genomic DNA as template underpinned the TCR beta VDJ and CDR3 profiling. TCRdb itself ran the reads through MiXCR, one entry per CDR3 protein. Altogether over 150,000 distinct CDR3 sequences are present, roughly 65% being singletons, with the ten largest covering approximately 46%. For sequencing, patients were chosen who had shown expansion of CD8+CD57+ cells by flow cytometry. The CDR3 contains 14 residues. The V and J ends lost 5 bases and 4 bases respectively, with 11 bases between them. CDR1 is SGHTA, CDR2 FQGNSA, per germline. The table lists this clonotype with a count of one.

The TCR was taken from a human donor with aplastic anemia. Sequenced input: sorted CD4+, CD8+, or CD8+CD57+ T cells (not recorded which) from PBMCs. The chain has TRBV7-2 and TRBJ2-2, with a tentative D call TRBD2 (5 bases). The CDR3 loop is CASSLVGITGELFF. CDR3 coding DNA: TGTGCCAGCAGCCTCGTCGGGATCACCGGGGAGCTGTTTTTT.